Detailed here is one T cell receptor beta chain. Its antigen remains unidentified. This record belongs to a study of shared clonotypes between healthy human individuals. Positive CCR7 selection of CD45RO-negative cells yielded the naive CD8 cells, and terminally differentiated effector memory CD45RA+ cells were excluded. V shed 7 bases and J shed 3 bases, with 7 bases lying between them. Germline V gene lookup returns CDR1 SQVTM and CDR2 ANQGSEA. This CDR3 has 11 residues. Each subset's genomic DNA was shared equally among a number of immunoSEQ plates. Assay: immunoSEQ multiplex PCR; the TCRdb copy retains only in-frame clones and omits some. The profile shows fewer than 850,000 clones, 90% to 97% of them singletons. The study's findings and limits: Researchers found naive subsets generally carried larger estimated richness than memory subsets.

The receptor comes from a man younger than 45 in good health. The material sequenced was naive CD8+ T cells sorted from blood. V is TRBV29-1 and J is TRBJ1-3; the D is unclear. CDR3 DNA sequence: TGCAGCGCCGCCATTGGAAACACCATATATTTT. This translates into CSAAIGNTIYF.